The next 17 T cell receptor beta chains were all read from a single sample in a study of blood T cell repertoires in COVID-19. The data were produced by immunoSEQ multiplex PCR, yet TCRdb's version contains in-frame clones alone and is incomplete. The profile shows about 200,000 clones, about 88% of them singletons. The sample comprised peripheral blood. The receptor set was obtained from a man aged 45-65 years with COVID-19, enrolled during active disease.

Turning to this clone: Other DNA sequences of this sample code for an identical CDR3. The genes are TRBV6-4 and TRBJ1-5; D call uncertain. The CDR3 consists of 14 residues. The germline V gene has CDR1 MRHNA and CDR2 SNTAGT. Between the trimmed V and J ends, which lost 4 bases and 0 bases, there was a span of 7 bases. CDR3 sequence (DNA): TGTGCCAGCAGTGCGGAGTATAGCAATCAGCCCCAGCATTTT. It translates to CASSAEYSNQPQHF.

The V gene is TRBV6-2 or TRBV6-3, the J gene TRBJ2-7, with TRBD1 identical over 7 bases. CDR1 is MNHEY and CDR2 is SVGEGT in the germline V gene. V trimming: 2 bases; J trimming: 3 bases; junction bases outside the gene matches: 4. The CDR3 is made up of 14 amino acids. CDR3 sequence reads: CASSYVGQVYEQYF. DNA for the CDR3: TGTGCCAGCAGTTACGTTGGACAGGTCTACGAGCAGTACTTC.

This clone was seen once. This chain connects TRBV5-1 to TRBJ2-7, with 16 bases lining up with TRBD2. This CDR3 comprises 17 residues. Trimming at V came to 3 bases and at J to 2 bases, leaving 5 bases not matched to a gene. Looked up from germline, CDR1 is SGHRS and CDR2 is YFSETQ. CDR3 loop: CASSSGLAGGFTYEQYF. The CDR3, as DNA: TGCGCCAGCAGCTCGGGACTAGCGGGGGGGTTCACCTACGAGCAGTACTTC.

The chain joins TRBV2 to TRBJ1-1, with D unresolved. Germline values: CDR1 SNHLY, CDR2 FYNNEI. The CDR3 is 13 residues long. V gave up 4 bases and J gave up 4 bases, with 10 bases separating them. CDR3: CASSVDGFTEAFF. The DNA of the CDR3 is TGTGCCAGCAGTGTCGACGGGTTCACTGAAGCTTTCTTT.

The chain has TRBV2 and TRBJ2-5, with 7 bases aligning to TRBD1. The ends lost 6 bases at V and 1 base at J; junction bases unmatched: 5. The germline V gene encodes CDR1 SNHLY and CDR2 FYNNEI. This CDR3 has 14 amino acids. The CDR3 sequence is CASSLTGPQETQYF. As DNA, the CDR3 is TGTGCCAGCAGCCTGACAGGGCCCCAAGAGACCCAGTACTTC.

For the CDR3, the DNA is TGTGCCATCAGTGAGTCGGGACAGGGTACCCACGAGCAGTACTTC. It encodes CAISESGQGTHEQYF. This chain uses TRBV10-3 with TRBJ2-7, with TRBD1 identical over 9 bases. CDR1 is ENHRY and CDR2 is SYGVKD in the germline V gene. This CDR3 comprises 15 residues. V shed 0 bases and J 5 bases; nucleotides not matched to a gene: 5.

The chain recombines TRBV11-2 with TRBJ1-2; 7 bases match TRBD1. The CDR3 spans 14 residues. Germline V gene lookup returns CDR1 SGHAT and CDR2 FQNNGV. With 1 base clipped from V and 2 bases from J, the junction kept 1 base outside the gene matches. The CDR3 DNA follows: TGTGCCAGCAGCTTAGGAGGGGGCAACTATGGCTACACCTTC. It encodes CASSLGGGNYGYTF.

The chain employs TRBV7-2 and TRBJ1-1; no clear D gene. Trimming pared 5 bases from V and 1 base from J, leaving 11 bases between. Germline CDR1 is SGHTA and CDR2 is FQGNSA. This CDR3 region has 14 residues. The CDR3 nucleotides are TGTGCCAGCAGCCCGACGGCGGCGAACACTGAAGCTTTCTTT. Its translation is CASSPTAANTEAFF.

This clone was seen a few times. The chain is built from TRBV14 and TRBJ1-1; D gene uncertain. Germline values: CDR1 SGHDN, CDR2 FVKESK. This CDR3 contains 15 residues. Trimming left V 6 bases short and J 0 bases short, with 14 bases between. The CDR3, as DNA: TGTGCCAGCAGTTTTGAGAACCCCCTGAACACTGAAGCTTTCTTT. This translates into CASSFENPLNTEAFF.

The genes are TRBV10-3 and TRBJ2-7; TRBD2 aligns across 11 bases. The CDR3 sequence is 16 residues long. Germline trimming cut 6 bases from V and 2 bases from J; bases unmatched to any gene: 9. Germline CDR1 reads ENHRY; CDR2 reads SYGVKD. The CDR3 loop reads CAISGTSGNLAYEQYF. CDR3 in DNA: TGTGCCATCAGCGGGACTAGCGGTAACCTTGCCTACGAGCAGTACTTC.

In the case of this clone: This specimen includes other DNA sequences encoding the same CDR3. The chain joins TRBV19 to TRBJ1-1; 9 nucleotides align to TRBD1. J gave up 1 base and V 7 bases, and 1 base lay outside the gene matches. The V gene's germline CDR1 is LNHDA and CDR2 SQIVND (reference sequence). CDR3 length: 13 amino acids. CDR3 in DNA: TGTGCCAGTAACAGGGGGCGGAACACTGAAGCTTTCTTT. This translates into CASNRGRNTEAFF. Drawing the rest from reference TRBV19 and TRBJ1-1, the complete variable domain is DGGITQSPKYLFRKEGQNVTLSCEQNLNHDAMYWYRQDPGQGLRLIYYSQIVNDFQKGDIAEGYSVSREKKESFPLTVTSAQKNPTAFYLCASNRGRNTEAFFGQGTRLTVV.

V is TRBV5-1 and J is TRBJ2-7, with 8 bases identical to TRBD1. Trimming removed 4 bases from V and 2 bases from J; junction bases left unmatched: 5. The CDR3 covers 14 residues. CDR1 SGHRS and CDR2 YFSETQ come from the germline V gene. The CDR3 loop is CASSTGQGPYEQYF. DNA for the CDR3: TGCGCCAGCAGCACCGGACAGGGCCCCTACGAGCAGTACTTC.

The chain employs TRBV19 and TRBJ2-4, with 15 nucleotides matching TRBD2. The J segment lost 0 bases and the V segment lost 10 bases, leaving 10 bases of the junction unmatched. CDR1 LNHDA and CDR2 SQIVND come from the germline V gene (reference sequence). This CDR3 is built from 18 residues. CDR3 DNA: TGTGCCACCAGGACTAGCGGGAGGGCTGACGCAGCCAAAAACATTCAGTACTTC. Translation gives CATRTSGRADAAKNIQYF. The whole variable domain, remainder taken from reference TRBV19 and TRBJ2-4, is DGGITQSPKYLFRKEGQNVTLSCEQNLNHDAMYWYRQDPGQGLRLIYYSQIVNDFQKGDIAEGYSVSREKKESFPLTVTSAQKNPTAFYLCATRTSGRADAAKNIQYFGAGTRLSVL.

This clone has just a few counts. The genes are TRBV7-2 and TRBJ1-1; unclear D gene. Trimming removed 1 base at V and 1 base at J, with 22 bases between. There are 19 residues in the CDR3. The germline gives CDR1 SGHTA, CDR2 FQGNSA. The CDR3 loop reads CASSLVEIGVLPKNTEAFF. CDR3 DNA sequence: TGTGCCAGCAGCTTAGTGGAGATCGGGGTATTACCCAAGAACACTGAAGCTTTCTTT.

The chain has TRBV7-9 and TRBJ2-7; 8 bases agree with TRBD2. The germline gives CDR1 SEHNR, CDR2 FQNEAQ (reference sequence). Unmatched junction bases numbered 5, after V lost 4 bases and J lost 3 bases. The CDR3 covers 14 residues. In nucleotides, the CDR3 is TGTGCCAGCAGCTCATATGGGACTAGCTACGAGCAGTACTTC. This sequence encodes CASSSYGTSYEQYF.

CDR3 sequence reads: CASSGTGGETQYF. The CDR3 region has the DNA TGTGCCAGCAGCGGGACAGGGGGGGAGACCCAGTACTTC. V is TRBV2 and J is TRBJ2-5, with 11 bases identical to TRBD1. The CDR3 consists of 13 residues. Trimming cost V 6 bases and J 5 bases; bases outside gene matches: 2. Germline V gene data show CDR1 as SNHLY and CDR2 as FYNNEI.

As for this clone: Mismatch with germline at one junction end may stem from a read error. The rearrangement joins TRBV7-8 to TRBJ2-7, with 12 bases matching TRBD2. Germline V gene data show CDR1 as SGHVS and CDR2 as FQNEAQ. This CDR3 region has 14 residues. CDR3 residues: CASSLAGGPLEQYF. In DNA form, the CDR3 reads TGTGCCAGCAGCCTAGCGGGAGGGCCTCTCGAGCAGTACTTC.